These 18 T cell receptor beta chains originate from one sample sequenced in a study of T cell responses to AZD1222 COVID-19 vaccine. Only in-frame clones appear in the TCRdb table, and some are missing; sequencing was by immunoSEQ multiplex PCR. The sample lists some 74,000 clones; 80% were seen once. Source: peripheral blood, taken on day 0 of AZD1222 vaccination. Every receptor here comes from an adult in good health.

This CDR3 reads CAISEGRTNTEAFF. The CDR3 bases are TGTGCCATCAGTGAGGGGCGGACGAACACTGAAGCTTTCTTT. The rearrangement links TRBV10-3 to TRBJ1-1, with D unclear. CDR3 length equals 14 residues. Trimming took 2 bases from V and 1 from J, leaving 8 bases between them. The germline V gene encodes CDR1 ENHRY and CDR2 SYGVKD.

This clone was counted a few times. The chain recombines TRBV5-1 with TRBJ2-5; possibly TRBD1 for D (6 bases). V gave up 1 base and J gave up 2 bases, with 12 bases separating them. The CDR3 contains 15 residues. CDR1 is SGHRS, CDR2 YFSETQ, per germline. The CDR3 sequence: CASSLSGEKQETQYF. The CDR3 DNA reads as TGCGCCAGCAGCTTGTCAGGGGAAAAGCAAGAGACCCAGTACTTC.

The chain is built from TRBV11-2 and TRBJ1-2, with a possible D match to TRBD1 (5 bases). The CDR3 runs 13 residues. Per the germline V gene, CDR1 is SGHAT and CDR2 is FQNNGV. The V and J ends lost 1 base and 7 bases respectively, with 10 bases between them. The CDR3 loop is CASSLGGDGGYTF. The DNA of the CDR3 is TGTGCCAGCAGCTTAGGGGGGGACGGTGGCTACACCTTC. Using reference TRBV11-2 and TRBJ1-2 for the parts outside the CDR3, the full variable domain is EAGVAQSPRYKIIEKRQSVAFWCNPISGHATLYWYQQILGQGPKLLIQFQNNGVVDDSQLPKDRFSAERLKGVDSTLKIQPAKLEDSAVYLCASSLGGDGGYTFGSGTRLTVV.

J is TRBJ2-3 and V is TRBV5-5; D call uncertain. Trimming stripped 0 bases from V and 0 bases from J, with 8 bases between. The CDR3 contains 15 residues. Per germline, CDR1 SGHKS and CDR2 YYEKEE (reference sequence). CDR3 DNA sequence: TGTGCCAGCAGCTTGGGTCACGCGAGCACAGATACGCAGTATTTT. Protein product: CASSLGHASTDTQYF.

The V and J genes are TRBV7-6 and TRBJ1-1; no reliable D call. The CDR3 has 13 amino acids. Germline V CDR1 and CDR2: SGHVS, FNYEAQ. Trimming stripped 5 bases from V and 1 base from J, with 8 bases between. The CDR3 here is CASSLVRNTEAFF. The DNA for the CDR3 is TGTGCCAGCAGCCTGGTGAGGAACACTGAAGCTTTCTTT.

The V call is TRBV9, the J call TRBJ1-3; 7 bases are shared with TRBD1. V lost 4 bases to trimming and J lost 2 bases; unmatched junction nucleotides: 6. Germline V gene data show CDR1 as SGDLS and CDR2 as YYNGEE. This CDR3 has 15 amino acids. The CDR3 DNA follows: TGTGCCAGCAGCCGCGACAGGGTCCCTGGAAACACCATATATTTT. Translated, it gives CASSRDRVPGNTIYF.

J is TRBJ1-1 and V is TRBV4-1; no definite D call. The V and J ends lost 0 bases and 0 bases respectively, with 11 bases between them. Germline V CDR1 and CDR2: MGHRA, YSYEKL. The CDR3 runs 16 residues. CDR3 sequence: CASSQDQGLMNTEAFF. The CDR3 DNA reads TGCGCCAGCAGCCAAGATCAAGGTCTTATGAACACTGAAGCTTTCTTT.

The J gene is TRBJ2-7, the V gene TRBV10-3; 7 bases are a match to TRBD2. V lost 2 bases and J lost 3; bases outside the gene matches: 4. The V gene's germline CDR1 is ENHRY and CDR2 SYGVKD. The CDR3 has 14 amino acids. The CDR3 sequence: CAISEATSFYEQYF. The CDR3 coding sequence is TGTGCCATCAGTGAGGCGACTAGCTTCTACGAGCAGTACTTC.

V and J are TRBV3-1 (or the pseudogene TRBV3-2) and TRBJ1-2; maybe TRBD1 (6 bases). Germline values: CDR1 LGHDT, CDR2 YNNKEL (reference sequence). This CDR3 has 14 residues. V was shortened by 0 bases and J by 1 base, with 6 bases between the two germline ends. The DNA of the CDR3 is TGTGCCAGCAGCCAAGAACAGGGTAACTATGGCTACACCTTC. Translation gives CASSQEQGNYGYTF.

The genes are TRBV6-1 and TRBJ1-5; 9 positions agree with TRBD1. The germline gives CDR1 MNHNS, CDR2 SASEGT. The CDR3 spans 15 residues. The V and J ends lost 0 bases and 7 bases, in that order; junction bases with no gene match: 4. CDR3 DNA sequence: TGTGCCAGCAGTGAAGCCGGGACAGGGATCCAGCCCCAGCATTTT. Translation gives CASSEAGTGIQPQHF.

This rearrangement joins TRBV3-1 (or the pseudogene TRBV3-2) to TRBJ2-7; no clear D gene. This CDR3 has 13 amino acids. Per germline, CDR1 LGHDT and CDR2 YNNKEL (reference sequence). Trimming pared 4 bases from V and 2 bases from J, leaving 9 bases between. Here the CDR3 DNA reads TGTGCCAGCAGCCCGCCGGGCACCTACGAGCAGTACTTC. It encodes CASSPPGTYEQYF.

The chain recombines TRBV9 with TRBJ1-2; the match to TRBD1 covers 10 bases. CDR3 length equals 16 residues. The V segment lost 3 bases and the J segment 5 bases; nucleotides outside the gene matches: 10. Germline assignment: CDR1 SGDLS and CDR2 YYNGEE. The CDR3 DNA reads TGTGCCAGCAGCGAAAGACAGGGGGCGCGATATTATGGCTACACCTTC. This translates into CASSERQGARYYGYTF.

The V call is TRBV2, the J call TRBJ1-2; 7 bases align to TRBD1. Looked up from germline, CDR1 is SNHLY and CDR2 is FYNNEI. This CDR3 comprises 13 residues. The J segment lost 6 bases and the V segment lost 8 bases, leaving 9 bases of the junction unmatched. For the CDR3, the DNA is TGTGCCAGCCGACAGGGCTATTCGGATGGCTACACCTTC. This gives the protein CASRQGYSDGYTF.

The chain couples TRBV14 to TRBJ1-5; D remains ambiguous. The CDR3 spans 17 residues. The germline V and J ends were trimmed by 4 bases and 1 base, with 17 bases remaining between them. Germline lookup yields CDR1 SGHDN and CDR2 FVKESK. The CDR3 loop reads CASSLPLGRLSNQPQHF. The CDR3 bases are TGTGCCAGCAGCCTCCCCCTCGGGCGGCTGAGCAATCAGCCCCAGCATTTT.

CDR3 sequence: CASSLGQTTNEKLFF. Here the CDR3 DNA reads TGTGCCAGCAGCTTGGGACAGACAACTAATGAAAAACTGTTTTTT. The chain links TRBV5-5 to TRBJ1-4; D perhaps matches TRBD1 (5 bases). V was shortened by 0 bases and J by 0 bases, with 6 bases between the two germline ends. The CDR3 has 15 residues. CDR1 and CDR2 (germline): SGHKS, YYEKEE (reference sequence).

V is TRBV15 and J is TRBJ1-4, with no clear D. Germline V lookup: CDR1 LNHNV, CDR2 YYDKDF (reference sequence). Trimming left V 8 bases short and J 8 bases short, with 15 bases between. The CDR3 totals 13 residues. CDR3 DNA sequence: TGTGCCACCTCCTTTCGAAGAGGGGAAAAACTGTTTTTT. Amino acid sequence: CATSFRRGEKLFF.

The rearrangement links TRBV12-3 or TRBV12-4 to TRBJ1-1; 7 bases are a match to TRBD1. This CDR3 spans 13 amino acids. V lost 5 bases to trimming and J lost 4 bases; unmatched junction nucleotides: 4. CDR3 sequence: CASSAQGGTEAFF. CDR3 nucleotide sequence: TGTGCCAGCAGTGCCCAGGGGGGCACTGAAGCTTTCTTT.

V gene TRBV29-1 combines with J gene TRBJ1-5, with 8 bases lining up with TRBD1. V shed 4 bases, J shed 4 bases, and the junction held 3 bases outside the gene matches. Per germline, CDR1 SQVTM and CDR2 ANQGSEA. There are 13 residues in the CDR3. The CDR3 nucleotides read TGCAGCGTTGGAGACAGGGGTAATCAGCCCCAGCATTTT. Its protein is CSVGDRGNQPQHF.